The 30 T cell receptor beta chains below all came from one sample that was sequenced in a study of cytomegalovirus exposure and HLA in healthy donors. PCR used 60 Vbeta primers and 13 Jbeta primers. TCRdb's copy holds only in-frame clones and misses some; the assay was immunoSEQ multiplex PCR. This table holds over 150,000 clones, roughly four fifths found once. Sequenced: PBMCs. The receptors here all came from a woman younger than 35 in good health and CMV-seronegative.

The chain employs TRBV5-6 and TRBJ1-4, with 10 bases lining up with TRBD1. With 4 bases clipped from V and 4 bases from J, the junction kept 10 bases outside the gene matches. Germline V CDR1 and CDR2: SGHDT, YYEEEE. This CDR3 is 17 amino acids long. CDR3 sequence: CASSVDRGIGRNEKLFF. As DNA, the CDR3 is TGTGCCAGCAGCGTGGACAGGGGGATCGGCCGTAATGAAAAACTGTTTTTT.

This clone was observed once. This chain links TRBV28 with TRBJ1-5, with no clear D. Germline V lookup: CDR1 MDHEN, CDR2 SYDVKM. V was shortened by 8 bases and J by 5 bases, with 7 bases between the two germline ends. The CDR3 is made up of 11 amino acids. CDR3 region: CASGTDQPQHF. Written as DNA, the CDR3 is TGTGCCAGCGGAACAGATCAGCCCCAGCATTTT.

This chain links TRBV7-9 with TRBJ2-1; 9 bases line up with TRBD1. Per the germline V gene, CDR1 is SEHNR and CDR2 is FQNEAQ (reference sequence). CDR3 length: 17 residues. The V gene end was trimmed by 5 bases and the J gene end by 6 bases; junction bases not matched to a gene: 14. This chain's CDR3 is CASSPRPRDRAGNEQFF. In DNA, the CDR3 is TGTGCCAGCAGCCCTCGTCCCCGGGACAGGGCGGGCAATGAGCAGTTCTTC.

The chain uses TRBV18 and TRBJ1-2; D is unclear. The length of the CDR3 is 14 residues. The germline gives CDR1 KGHSH, CDR2 LQKENI. The germline V and J ends were trimmed by 2 bases and 4 bases, with 11 bases remaining between them. DNA for the CDR3: TGTGCCAGCTCACCATGGTCCGAGAGCTATGGCTACACCTTC. This translates into CASSPWSESYGYTF.

The chain couples TRBV2 to TRBJ1-2, with D perhaps matching TRBD1 (6 bases). In germline, CDR1 is SNHLY, CDR2 FYNNEI. The V and J ends lost 5 bases and 8 bases respectively, with 18 bases between them. The CDR3 is 14 amino acids. CDR3 DNA sequence: TGTGCCAGCAGTCTTACTACAGGGAGTCGGGGCTACACCTTC. Protein: CASSLTTGSRGYTF.

The chain recombines TRBV28 with TRBJ2-7; 7 positions agree with TRBD1. V lost 4 bases to trimming and J lost 1 base; unmatched junction nucleotides: 7. CDR1 and CDR2 (germline): MDHEN, SYDVKM. This CDR3 has 15 amino acids. The CDR3 coding sequence is TGTGCCAGCAGTTCCGGGACAGCTACTTCCTACGAGCAGTACTTC. Translated: CASSSGTATSYEQYF. Drawing the rest from reference TRBV28 and TRBJ2-7, the complete variable domain is DVKVTQSSRYLVKRTGEKVFLECVQDMDHENMFWYRQDPGLGLRLIYFSYDVKMKEKGDIPEGYSVSREKKERFSLILESASTNQTSMYLCASSSGTATSYEQYFGPGTRLTVT.

The CDR3: CASSVVSGGAVYNEQFF. CDR3 DNA: TGTGCCAGCAGCGTAGTTAGCGGGGGGGCCGTCTACAATGAGCAGTTCTTC. The chain couples TRBV9 to TRBJ2-1; TRBD2 matches at 11 bases. Trimming took 0 bases from V and 3 from J; bases not matched to a gene: 5. The CDR3 consists of 17 residues. The germline CDR1 and CDR2 sequences are SGDLS and YYNGEE.

The rearrangement joins TRBV4-1 to TRBJ2-7; 9 nucleotides align to TRBD2. There are 17 residues in the CDR3. Losses at the gene ends were 1 base for V and 0 bases for J; bases not matched to a gene: 7. Germline V CDR1 and CDR2: MGHRA, YSYEKL. The CDR3 bases are TGCGCCAGCAGCCAAGCCCTTAGCGGGAGTTTCTCCTACGAGCAGTACTTC. Protein sequence: CASSQALSGSFSYEQYF.

About this clone: One end of the junction does not line up with germline, which may come from a read error. The chain has TRBV7-9 and TRBJ1-1, with a tentative D call TRBD1 (6 bases). The CDR3 is made up of 12 amino acids. Germline CDR1 is SEHNR and CDR2 is FQNEAQ (reference sequence). Written as DNA, the CDR3 is TGTTCCAGCAGCTCAAACAGGGTTGAAGCTTTCTTT. As protein: CSSSSNRVEAFF.

This chain's CDR3 is CASTPPLDNSLSNYGYTF. The CDR3 DNA sequence: TGTGCCAGCACCCCGCCGTTGGACAACTCACTCTCTAACTATGGCTACACCTTC. This sequence joins TRBV28 and TRBJ1-2; the D gene is possibly TRBD1 (5 bases). Trimming removed 7 bases at V and 0 bases at J, with 24 bases between. In germline, CDR1 is MDHEN, CDR2 SYDVKM. The CDR3 has 18 amino acids.

The chain couples TRBV29-1 to TRBJ1-4; D might be TRBD1 (6 bases). Germline V gives CDR1 SQVTM, CDR2 ANQGSEA. The V and J ends lost 4 bases and 6 bases respectively, with 15 bases between them. This CDR3 comprises 14 residues. The CDR3 region has the DNA TGCAGCGTTGTCCAATCAGGGGCGGATGAAAAACTGTTTTTT. As protein: CSVVQSGADEKLFF.

The chain employs TRBV2 and TRBJ1-4, with 7 bases aligning to TRBD1. Trimming at V came to 5 bases and at J to 5 bases, leaving 8 bases not matched to a gene. Per the germline V gene, CDR1 is SNHLY and CDR2 is FYNNEI. This CDR3 spans 15 amino acids. The CDR3 reads CASSRTGGGNEKLFF. CDR3 nucleotide sequence: TGTGCCAGCAGTAGGACAGGCGGTGGGAATGAAAAACTGTTTTTT.

This clone was found a few times. This sequence joins TRBV5-6 and TRBJ1-1; tentative D call: TRBD1 (6 bases). In germline, CDR1 is SGHDT, CDR2 YYEEEE. The CDR3 spans 13 residues. With 2 bases removed from V and 4 bases from J, the gap between germline ends came to 9 bases. CDR3 protein: CASSFQGFTEAFF. In DNA form, the CDR3 reads TGTGCCAGCAGCTTCCAGGGGTTCACTGAAGCTTTCTTT.

This chain joins TRBV12-2 and TRBJ2-7; TRBD1, the table's D call, was not compared with the DNA. TRBV12-2 is annotated as a pseudogene. This CDR3 comprises 15 residues. CDR3 sequence (DNA): TGTGCAAGTCGCTTGACGCATCGACAGGGACGCGAGCAGTACTTC. It yields the protein CASRLTHRQGREQYF.

The rearrangement joins TRBV5-1 to TRBJ1-2; 7 nucleotides line up with TRBD1. Germline CDR1 is SGHRS and CDR2 is YFSETQ. Germline trimming cut 4 bases from V and 7 bases from J; bases unmatched to any gene: 10. The CDR3 covers 14 residues. The CDR3 reads CASSLTDRIGGYTF. The DNA of the CDR3 is TGCGCCAGCAGCCTGACGGACAGGATAGGTGGCTACACCTTC.

The genes are TRBV7-3 and TRBJ2-2; 7 bases fit TRBD2. The CDR3 spans 15 residues. Looked up from germline, CDR1 is SGHTA and CDR2 is FQGTGA. The V segment lost 5 bases and the J segment 6 bases; nucleotides outside the gene matches: 9. The CDR3 DNA sequence: TGTGCCAGCAGCCAACTCGGGACTAACCCCGGGGAGCTGTTTTTT. Its translation is CASSQLGTNPGELFF.

The V call is TRBV5-1, the J call TRBJ2-1; 7 nucleotides match TRBD2. In germline, CDR1 is SGHRS, CDR2 YFSETQ. This CDR3 comprises 16 residues. The J segment lost 3 bases and the V segment lost 0 bases, leaving 6 bases of the junction unmatched. The CDR3: CASSLVGGGIYNEQFF. The CDR3 DNA reads as TGCGCCAGCAGCTTGGTAGGCGGGGGAATCTACAATGAGCAGTTCTTC. Full variable domain (missing parts from reference TRBV5-1 and TRBJ2-1): KAGVTQTPRYLIKTRGQQVTLSCSPISGHRSVSWYQQTPGQGLQFLFEYFSETQRNKGNFPGRFSGRQFSNSRSEMNVSTLELGDSALYLCASSLVGGGIYNEQFFGPGTRLTVL.

The chain joins TRBV6-6 to TRBJ2-1; 7 bases match TRBD2. Germline trimming cut 5 bases from V and 4 bases from J; bases unmatched to any gene: 8. CDR1 MNHNY and CDR2 SVGAGI come from the germline V gene (reference sequence). The length of the CDR3 is 15 residues. CDR3 protein: CASSATGGVYNEQFF. The CDR3 DNA reads TGTGCCAGCAGTGCCACTGGGGGGGTTTACAATGAGCAGTTCTTC.

CDR3 nucleotide sequence: TGTGCCAGCTCACGCGAACGAGAGGAGCAGTACTTC. Translating gives CASSREREEQYF. This rearrangement joins TRBV18 to TRBJ2-7, with unresolved D. The CDR3 covers 12 residues. Germline lookup yields CDR1 KGHSH and CDR2 LQKENI. V gave up 4 bases and J gave up 7 bases, with 11 bases separating them.

The rearrangement uses TRBV6-5 and TRBJ1-6, with D possibly being TRBD1 (5 bases). From germline, CDR1 is MNHEY and CDR2 SVGAGI. V lost 2 bases and J 9 bases, leaving 8 bases between the germline ends. This CDR3 spans 13 amino acids. The CDR3 here is CASSYEQGSPLHF. The CDR3 coding sequence is TGTGCCAGCAGTTACGAGCAGGGTTCACCCCTCCACTTT.

The chain combines TRBV5-1 with TRBJ1-4, with TRBD1 identical over 8 bases. The CDR3 has 15 residues. The V gene end was trimmed by 4 bases and the J gene end by 5 bases; junction bases not matched to a gene: 7. Per germline, CDR1 SGHRS and CDR2 YFSETQ. The CDR3 is CASSLNRDRNEKLFF. CDR3 bases: TGCGCCAGCAGCCTTAACCGGGACAGGAATGAAAAACTGTTTTTT.

The chain couples TRBV11-2 to TRBJ1-1, with 7 bases that match TRBD1. With 7 bases clipped from V and 7 bases from J, the junction kept 9 bases outside the gene matches. CDR1 and CDR2 (germline): SGHAT, FQNNGV. The CDR3 extends over 13 amino acids. The CDR3 sequence: CASTKGASNEAFF. CDR3 DNA sequence: TGTGCCAGCACAAAGGGGGCGTCGAATGAAGCTTTCTTT.

The V call is TRBV10-2, the J call TRBJ1-1, with unresolved D. CDR1 and CDR2 from the germline V gene are WSHSY and SAAADI. V was shortened by 2 bases and J by 7 bases, with 8 bases between the two germline ends. The CDR3 length is 12 residues. Written as DNA, the CDR3 is TGCGCCAGCAGTGAGACACTAAATGAAGCTTTCTTT. Protein product: CASSETLNEAFF.

The rearrangement links TRBV6-1 to TRBJ1-1; possibly TRBD1 for D (6 bases). V was clipped by 6 bases and J by 1 base, with 9 bases between them. CDR1 is MNHNS, CDR2 SASEGT, per germline. The CDR3 covers 13 residues. The chain's CDR3 is CASRQGKNTEAFF. CDR3 in DNA: TGTGCCAGCAGACAGGGAAAGAACACTGAAGCTTTCTTT.

The chain has TRBV14 and TRBJ1-1, with 7 nucleotides matching TRBD1. After removal of 2 bases from V and 11 bases from J, the junction contained 8 bases not matched to a gene. This CDR3 region has 13 residues. Germline V CDR1 and CDR2: SGHDN, FVKESK. The CDR3 coding sequence is TGTGCCAGCAGCCAAAGCCCAGGGGGTTGGGCTTTCTTT. Translation gives CASSQSPGGWAFF.

V and J are TRBV6-6 and TRBJ1-2; TRBD1 matches at 10 bases. Germline CDR1 is MNHNY and CDR2 is SVGAGI (reference sequence). The CDR3 loop spans 15 amino acids. The V segment lost 8 bases and the J segment 6 bases; nucleotides outside the gene matches: 12. For the CDR3, the DNA is TGTGCCAGCCGGGACAGGGGAATTATTGGCGATGGCTACACCTTC. It encodes CASRDRGIIGDGYTF.

CDR3 bases: TGTGCCAGCAGTTTGAAGGGGCGGGGCAGGTCCGGGGATACGCAGTATTTT. Amino acids: CASSLKGRGRSGDTQYF. The V gene is TRBV28, the J gene TRBJ2-3; D perhaps matches TRBD2 (6 bases). The CDR3 covers 17 residues. Per germline, CDR1 MDHEN and CDR2 SYDVKM. Trimming stripped 3 bases from V and 6 bases from J, with 22 bases between.

This clone was observed a few times. The chain combines TRBV5-1 with TRBJ2-3, with TRBD1 identical over 8 bases. This CDR3 is built from 15 residues. J lost 5 bases, V lost 4 bases, and 9 bases had no gene match. Germline values: CDR1 SGHRS, CDR2 YFSETQ. In nucleotides, the CDR3 is TGCGCCAGCAGCCCTGGACAGGGACTTTTAGATACGCAGTATTTT. Translating it yields CASSPGQGLLDTQYF.

This clone was counted once. The genes are TRBV30 and TRBJ2-5; 8 nucleotides line up with TRBD2. Germline V gene sequence: CDR1 GTSNPN, CDR2 SVGIG (reference sequence). After removal of 3 bases from V and 5 bases from J, the junction contained 5 bases not matched to a gene. This CDR3 comprises 13 residues. DNA of the CDR3: TGTGCCTGGAGATTAGCGGGGCCGGAGACCCAGTACTTC. Translation: CAWRLAGPETQYF.

This clone is a singleton in its sample. The chain couples TRBV18 to TRBJ1-1; 8 bases match TRBD1. This CDR3 region has 14 residues. Germline trimming cut 3 bases from V and 8 bases from J; bases unmatched to any gene: 8. Germline V gene data show CDR1 as KGHSH and CDR2 as LQKENI. CDR3 bases: TGTGCCAGCTCACCCCTCGACAGGGGAGGAGAAGCTTTCTTT. Encoded protein: CASSPLDRGGEAFF. Full variable domain (remainder filled in from reference TRBV18 and TRBJ1-1): NAGVMQNPRHLVRRRGQEARLRCSPMKGHSHVYWYRQLPEEGLKFMVYLQKENIIDESGMPKERFSAEFPKEGPSILRIQQVVRGDSAAYFCASSPLDRGGEAFFGQGTRLTVV.